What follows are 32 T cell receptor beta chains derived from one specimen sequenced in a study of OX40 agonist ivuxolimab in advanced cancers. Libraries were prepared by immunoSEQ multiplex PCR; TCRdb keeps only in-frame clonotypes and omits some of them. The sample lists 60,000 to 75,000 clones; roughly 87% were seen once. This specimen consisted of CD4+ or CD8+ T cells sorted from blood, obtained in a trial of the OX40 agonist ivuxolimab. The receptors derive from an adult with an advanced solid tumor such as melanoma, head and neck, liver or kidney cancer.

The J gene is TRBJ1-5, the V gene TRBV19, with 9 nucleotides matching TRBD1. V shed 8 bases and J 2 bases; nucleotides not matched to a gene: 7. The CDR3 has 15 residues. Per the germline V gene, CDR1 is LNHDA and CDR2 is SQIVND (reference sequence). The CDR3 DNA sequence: TGTGCCAGTGGCCAGGACAGGGGTGGCAATCAGCCCCAGCATTTT. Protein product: CASGQDRGGNQPQHF.

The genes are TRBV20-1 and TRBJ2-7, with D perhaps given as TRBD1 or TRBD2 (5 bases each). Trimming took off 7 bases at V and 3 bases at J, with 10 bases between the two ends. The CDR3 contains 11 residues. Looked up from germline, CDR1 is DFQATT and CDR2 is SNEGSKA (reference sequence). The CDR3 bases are TGCAGTGTCGGGGCCGGCTACGAGCAGTACTTC. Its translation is CSVGAGYEQYF.

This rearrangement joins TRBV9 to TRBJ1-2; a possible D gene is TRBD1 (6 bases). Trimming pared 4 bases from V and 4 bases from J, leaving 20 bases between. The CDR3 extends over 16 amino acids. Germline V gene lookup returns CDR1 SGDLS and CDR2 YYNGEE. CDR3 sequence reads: CASSPTGGGESYGYTF. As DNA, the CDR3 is TGTGCCAGCAGCCCTACAGGCGGGGGCGAATCCTATGGCTACACCTTC.

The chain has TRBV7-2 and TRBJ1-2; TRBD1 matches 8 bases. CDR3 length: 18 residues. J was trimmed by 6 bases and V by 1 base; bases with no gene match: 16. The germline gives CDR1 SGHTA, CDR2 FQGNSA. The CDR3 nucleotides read TGTGCCAGCAGCTTAGGCCAGGGGGCGGACTTTTTTGTTCATGGCTACACCTTC. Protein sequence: CASSLGQGADFFVHGYTF. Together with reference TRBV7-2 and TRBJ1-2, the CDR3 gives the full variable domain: GAGVSQSPSNKVTEKGKDVELRCDPISGHTALYWYRQSLGQGLEFLIYFQGNSAPDKSGLPSDRFSAERTGGSVSTLTIQRTQQEDSAVYLCASSLGQGADFFVHGYTFGSGTRLTVV.

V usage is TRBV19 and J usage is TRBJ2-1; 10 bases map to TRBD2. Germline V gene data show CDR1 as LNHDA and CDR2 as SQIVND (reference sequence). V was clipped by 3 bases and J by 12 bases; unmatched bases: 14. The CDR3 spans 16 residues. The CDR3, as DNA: TGTGCCAGTAGTATTTCCGGGACTAGCGATGGGAGGCCGCAGTTCTTC. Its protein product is CASSISGTSDGRPQFF.

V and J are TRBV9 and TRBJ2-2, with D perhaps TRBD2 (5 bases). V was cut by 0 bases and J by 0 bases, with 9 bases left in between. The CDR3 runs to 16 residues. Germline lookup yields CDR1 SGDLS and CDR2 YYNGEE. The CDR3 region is CASSVGADSNTGELFF. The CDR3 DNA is TGTGCCAGCAGCGTAGGTGCGGACTCGAACACCGGGGAGCTGTTTTTT.

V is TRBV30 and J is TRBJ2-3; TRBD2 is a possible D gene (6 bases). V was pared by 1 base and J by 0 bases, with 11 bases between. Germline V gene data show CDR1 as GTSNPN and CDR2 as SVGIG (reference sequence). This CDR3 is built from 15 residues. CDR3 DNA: TGTGCCTGGAGTGCAGGAGGGAGTAGCACAGATACGCAGTATTTT. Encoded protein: CAWSAGGSSTDTQYF.

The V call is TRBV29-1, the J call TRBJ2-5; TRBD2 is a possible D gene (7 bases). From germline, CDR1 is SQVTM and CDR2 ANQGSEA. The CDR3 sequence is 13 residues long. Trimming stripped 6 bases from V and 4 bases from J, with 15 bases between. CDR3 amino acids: CSVGGGPRETQYF. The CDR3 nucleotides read TGCAGCGTGGGAGGGGGGCCGCGAGAGACCCAGTACTTC.

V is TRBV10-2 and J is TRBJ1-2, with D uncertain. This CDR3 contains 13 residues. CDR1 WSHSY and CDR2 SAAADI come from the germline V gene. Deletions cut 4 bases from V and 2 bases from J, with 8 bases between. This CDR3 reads CASSGTENYGYTF. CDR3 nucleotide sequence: TGCGCCAGCAGTGGGACGGAGAACTATGGCTACACCTTC.

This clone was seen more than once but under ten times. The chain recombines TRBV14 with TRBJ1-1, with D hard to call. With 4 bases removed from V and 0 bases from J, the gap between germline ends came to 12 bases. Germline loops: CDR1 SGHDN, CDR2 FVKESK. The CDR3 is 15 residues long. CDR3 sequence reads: CASSRLGRMNTEAFF. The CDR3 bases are TGTGCCAGCAGCCGACTTGGACGGATGAACACTGAAGCTTTCTTT.

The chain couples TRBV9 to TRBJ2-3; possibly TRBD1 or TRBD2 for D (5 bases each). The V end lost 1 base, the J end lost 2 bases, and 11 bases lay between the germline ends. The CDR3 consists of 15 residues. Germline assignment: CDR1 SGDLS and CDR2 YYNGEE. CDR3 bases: TGTGCCAGCAGCGTAACGGGACGAATCACAGATACGCAGTATTTT. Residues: CASSVTGRITDTQYF.

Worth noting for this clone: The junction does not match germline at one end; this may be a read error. This CDR3 reads CAIRDSSTRELFF. The DNA for the CDR3 is TGTGCCATCCGTGACTCGAGCACACGGGAGCTGTTTTTT. V usage is TRBV10-3 and J usage is TRBJ2-2; unclear D gene. The CDR3 extends over 13 amino acids. CDR1 and CDR2 (germline): ENHRY, SYGVKD.

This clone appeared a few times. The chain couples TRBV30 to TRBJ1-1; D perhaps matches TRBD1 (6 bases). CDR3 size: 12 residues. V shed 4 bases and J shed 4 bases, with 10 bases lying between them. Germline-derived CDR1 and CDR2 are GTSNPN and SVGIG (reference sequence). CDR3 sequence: CAWNRAFTEAFF. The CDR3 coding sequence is TGTGCCTGGAACAGGGCGTTCACTGAAGCTTTCTTT.

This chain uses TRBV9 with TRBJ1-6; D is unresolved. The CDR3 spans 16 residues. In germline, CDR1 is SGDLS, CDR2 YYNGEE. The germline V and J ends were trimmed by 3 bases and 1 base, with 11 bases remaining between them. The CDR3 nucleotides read TGTGCCAGCAGCGCGCCTTTGGGATCCTATAATTCACCCCTCCACTTT. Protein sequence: CASSAPLGSYNSPLHF.

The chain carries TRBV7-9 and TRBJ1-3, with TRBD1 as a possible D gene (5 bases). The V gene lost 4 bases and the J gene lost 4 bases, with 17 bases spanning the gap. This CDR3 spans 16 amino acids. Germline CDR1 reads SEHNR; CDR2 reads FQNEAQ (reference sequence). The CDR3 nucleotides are TGTGCCAGCAGCTCCGCCAGGGAATCAGGAGGAAACACCATATATTTT. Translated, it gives CASSSARESGGNTIYF.

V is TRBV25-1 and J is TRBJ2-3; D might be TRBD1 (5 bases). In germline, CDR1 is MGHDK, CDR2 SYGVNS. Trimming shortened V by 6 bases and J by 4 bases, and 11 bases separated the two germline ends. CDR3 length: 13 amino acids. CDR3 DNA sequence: TGTGCCAGCAGCGACAGCATTTCAGATACGCAGTATTTT. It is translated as CASSDSISDTQYF. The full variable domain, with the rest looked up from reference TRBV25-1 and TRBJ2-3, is EADIYQTPRYLVIGTGKKITLECSQTMGHDKMYWYQQDPGMELHLIHYSYGVNSTEKGDLSSESTVSRIRTEHFPLTLESARPSHTSQYLCASSDSISDTQYFGPGTRLTVL.

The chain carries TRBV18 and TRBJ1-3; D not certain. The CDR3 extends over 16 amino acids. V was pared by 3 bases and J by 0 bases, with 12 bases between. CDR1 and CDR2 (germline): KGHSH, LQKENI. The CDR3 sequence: CASSPPGVGSGNTIYF. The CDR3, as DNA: TGTGCCAGCTCACCCCCAGGCGTTGGCTCTGGAAACACCATATATTTT.

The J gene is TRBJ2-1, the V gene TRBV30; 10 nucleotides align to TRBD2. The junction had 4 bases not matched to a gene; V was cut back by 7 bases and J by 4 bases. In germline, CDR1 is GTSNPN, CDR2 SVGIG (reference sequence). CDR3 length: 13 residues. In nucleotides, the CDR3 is TGTGCCTTCCAGCGGGAGGGGTACAATGAGCAGTTCTTC. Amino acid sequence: CAFQREGYNEQFF.

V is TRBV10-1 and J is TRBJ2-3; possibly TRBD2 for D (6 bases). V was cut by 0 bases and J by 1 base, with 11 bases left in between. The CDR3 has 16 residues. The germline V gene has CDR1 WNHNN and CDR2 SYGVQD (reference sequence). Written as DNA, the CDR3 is TGCGCCAGCAGTGAGTCGAGCCCTAGCGGCACAGATACGCAGTATTTT. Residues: CASSESSPSGTDTQYF.

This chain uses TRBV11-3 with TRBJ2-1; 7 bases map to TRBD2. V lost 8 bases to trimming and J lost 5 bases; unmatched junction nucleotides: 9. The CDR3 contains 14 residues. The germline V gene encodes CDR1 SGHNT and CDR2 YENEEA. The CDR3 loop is CASALTSANNEQFF. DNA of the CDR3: TGTGCCAGCGCACTTACTAGCGCCAACAATGAGCAGTTCTTC.

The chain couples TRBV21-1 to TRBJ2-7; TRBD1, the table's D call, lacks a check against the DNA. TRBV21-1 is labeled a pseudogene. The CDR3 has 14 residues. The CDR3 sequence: CASSKWQGSYEQYF. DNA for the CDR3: TGTGCCAGCAGCAAATGGCAGGGCTCCTACGAGCAGTACTTC.

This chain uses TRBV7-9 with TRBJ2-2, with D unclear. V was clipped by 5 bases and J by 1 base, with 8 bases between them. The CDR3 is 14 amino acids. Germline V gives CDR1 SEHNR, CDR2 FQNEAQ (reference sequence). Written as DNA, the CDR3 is TGTGCCAGCAGCCTGGCAGGGAACACCGGGGAGCTGTTTTTT. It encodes CASSLAGNTGELFF.

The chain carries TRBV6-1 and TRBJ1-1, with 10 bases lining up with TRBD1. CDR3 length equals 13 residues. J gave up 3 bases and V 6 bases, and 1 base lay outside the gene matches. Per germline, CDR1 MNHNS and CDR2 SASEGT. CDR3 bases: TGTGCCAGCAGGGGACAGGGGCACACTGAAGCTTTCTTT. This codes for CASRGQGHTEAFF.

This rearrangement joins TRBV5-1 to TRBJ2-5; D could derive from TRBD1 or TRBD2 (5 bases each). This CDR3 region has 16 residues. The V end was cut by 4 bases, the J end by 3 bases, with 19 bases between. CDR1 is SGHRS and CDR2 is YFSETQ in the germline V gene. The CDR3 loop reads CASSQRGNVGEETQYF. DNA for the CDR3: TGCGCCAGCAGCCAACGCGGCAACGTGGGGGAAGAGACCCAGTACTTC.

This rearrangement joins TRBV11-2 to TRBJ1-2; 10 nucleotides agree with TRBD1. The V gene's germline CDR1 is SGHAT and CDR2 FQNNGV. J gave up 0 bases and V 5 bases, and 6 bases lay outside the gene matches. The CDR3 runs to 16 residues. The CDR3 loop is CASSPDRGRANYGYTF. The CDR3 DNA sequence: TGTGCCAGCAGCCCAGACAGGGGGCGAGCTAACTATGGCTACACCTTC.

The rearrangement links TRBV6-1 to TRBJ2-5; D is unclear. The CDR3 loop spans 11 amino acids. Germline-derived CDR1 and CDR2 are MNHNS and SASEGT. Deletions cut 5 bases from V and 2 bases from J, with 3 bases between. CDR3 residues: CASSYQETQYF. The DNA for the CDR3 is TGTGCCAGCAGTTATCAAGAGACCCAGTACTTC.

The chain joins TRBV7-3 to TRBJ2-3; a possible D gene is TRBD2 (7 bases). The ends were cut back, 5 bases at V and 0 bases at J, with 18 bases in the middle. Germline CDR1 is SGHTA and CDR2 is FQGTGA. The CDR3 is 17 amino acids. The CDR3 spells CASSPRLGGGSTDTQYF. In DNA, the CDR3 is TGTGCCAGCAGCCCCCGGTTAGGGGGGGGAAGCACAGATACGCAGTATTTT.

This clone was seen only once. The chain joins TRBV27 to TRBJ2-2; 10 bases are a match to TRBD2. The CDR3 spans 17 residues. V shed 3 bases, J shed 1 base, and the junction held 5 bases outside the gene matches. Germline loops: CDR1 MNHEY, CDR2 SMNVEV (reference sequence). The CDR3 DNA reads TGTGCCAGCAGTTTTTTAGCGGGAGGCGGGAACACCGGGGAGCTGTTTTTT. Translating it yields CASSFLAGGGNTGELFF.

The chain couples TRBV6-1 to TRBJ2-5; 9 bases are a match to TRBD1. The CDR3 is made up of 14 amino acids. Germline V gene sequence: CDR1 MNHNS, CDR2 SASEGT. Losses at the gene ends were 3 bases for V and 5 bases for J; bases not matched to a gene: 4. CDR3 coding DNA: TGTGCCAGCAGTGATCCGGACAGGGGTGAGACCCAGTACTTC. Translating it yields CASSDPDRGETQYF.

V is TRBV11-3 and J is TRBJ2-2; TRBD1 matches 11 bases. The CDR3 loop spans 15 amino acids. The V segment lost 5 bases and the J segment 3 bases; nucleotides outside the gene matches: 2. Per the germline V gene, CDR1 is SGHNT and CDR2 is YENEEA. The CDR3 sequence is CASSAGQGDTGELFF. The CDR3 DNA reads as TGTGCCAGCAGCGCGGGACAGGGGGACACCGGGGAGCTGTTTTTT.

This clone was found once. The DNA of the CDR3 is TGTGCCAGCAGCGTAGGGCTAGCGGACACCGGGGAGCTGTTTTTT. Its protein is CASSVGLADTGELFF. V and J are TRBV9 and TRBJ2-2, with TRBD2 identical over 7 bases. The CDR3 is made up of 15 amino acids. The germline CDR1 and CDR2 sequences are SGDLS and YYNGEE. Germline trimming cut 0 bases from V and 3 bases from J; bases unmatched to any gene: 2. Full variable domain (rest looked up from reference TRBV9 and TRBJ2-2): DSGVTQTPKHLITATGQRVTLRCSPRSGDLSVYWYQQSLDQGLQFLIQYYNGEERAKGNILERFSAQQFPDLHSELNLSSLELGDSALYFCASSVGLADTGELFFGEGSRLTVL.

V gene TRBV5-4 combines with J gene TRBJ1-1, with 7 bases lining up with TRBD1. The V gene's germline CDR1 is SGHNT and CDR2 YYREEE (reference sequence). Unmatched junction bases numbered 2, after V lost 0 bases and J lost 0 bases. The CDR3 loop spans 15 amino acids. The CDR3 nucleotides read TGTGCCAGCAGCTTGGCGGGACAGATGAACACTGAAGCTTTCTTT. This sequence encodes CASSLAGQMNTEAFF.